The rows below give T cell receptor beta chains drawn from one sample of a study of T cell responses to AZD1222 COVID-19 vaccine. This table comes from immunoSEQ multiplex PCR, and its TCRdb copy is limited to in-frame clones, with some not included. This sample has fewer than 200,000 clones, with around 88% found just once. The sequencing here drew on peripheral blood, taken 28 days after the second AZD1222 dose. These receptors were obtained from an adult who received the AZD1222 COVID-19 vaccine. CDR3s include the opening cysteine and the closing phenylalanine or tryptophan. D genes are given only for firm matches. Clone sizes are given selectively: once, few, many, or a class where the clone is expanded.

CDR3aa: CASSLDRGYEQYF; CDR3nt: TGTGCCAGCAGCTTGGACAGGGGTTACGAGCAGTACTTC; j_gene: TRBJ2-7; d_gene: TRBD1; v_gene: TRBV11-2; len: 13; abundance: -
CDR3aa: CASSIGRDYNEQFF; CDR3nt: TGTGCCAGTAGTATAGGACGGGACTACAATGAGCAGTTCTTC; j_gene: TRBJ2-1; d_gene: -; v_gene: TRBV19; len: 14; abundance: -
CDR3aa: CASSLIPGNEKLFF; CDR3nt: TGCGCCAGCAGCTTGATCCCAGGGAATGAAAAACTGTTTTTT; j_gene: TRBJ1-4; d_gene: -; v_gene: TRBV5-1; len: 14; abundance: -
CDR3aa: CASSSTMIDGNTEAFF; CDR3nt: TGCGCCAGCAGCTCAACCATGATCGACGGGAACACTGAAGCTTTCTTT; j_gene: TRBJ1-1; d_gene: -; v_gene: TRBV5-1; len: 16; abundance: -
CDR3aa: CASSPGGGGRNAEAFF; CDR3nt: TGTGCCAGCAGCCCTGGCGGTGGGGGAAGGAATGCTGAAGCTTTCTTT; j_gene: TRBJ1-1; d_gene: -; v_gene: TRBV7-6; len: 16; abundance: -
CDR3aa: CASSLQGAHNEQFF; CDR3nt: TGTGCCAGCAGTTTGCAGGGGGCCCACAATGAGCAGTTCTTC; j_gene: TRBJ2-1; d_gene: TRBD1; v_gene: TRBV27; len: 14; abundance: -
CDR3aa: CASSMRGNTIYF; CDR3nt: TGTGCCAGCAGTATGAGAGGAAACACCATATATTTT; j_gene: TRBJ1-3; d_gene: -; v_gene: TRBV6-5; len: 12; abundance: few
CDR3aa: CASSPRTAQFSPLHF; CDR3nt: TGTGCCAGCTCACCCAGAACAGCCCAATTCTCTCCCCTCCACTTT; j_gene: TRBJ1-6; d_gene: -; v_gene: TRBV18; len: 15; abundance: -
CDR3aa: CASSYMFTGLGGYTF; CDR3nt: TGTGCCAGCAGTTATATGTTCACAGGGTTAGGTGGCTACACCTTC; j_gene: TRBJ1-2; d_gene: -; v_gene: TRBV6-5; len: 15; abundance: -
CDR3aa: CASSPADVNTEAFF; CDR3nt: TGTGCCAGCTCACCGGCAGACGTAAACACTGAAGCTTTCTTT; j_gene: TRBJ1-1; d_gene: -; v_gene: TRBV18; len: 14; abundance: once
CDR3aa: CATSNGGEDTQYF; CDR3nt: TGTGCCACCAGCAACGGGGGGGAAGATACGCAGTATTTT; j_gene: TRBJ2-3; d_gene: TRBD2; v_gene: TRBV15; len: 13; abundance: -
CDR3aa: CASILTGMGDTEAFF; CDR3nt: TGTGCCAGCATTCTGACAGGGATGGGGGACACTGAAGCTTTCTTT; j_gene: TRBJ1-1; d_gene: TRBD1; v_gene: TRBV6-5; len: 15; abundance: few
CDR3aa: CASSEQSLAGAEQYF; CDR3nt: TGTGCCAGCAGTGAACAAAGTCTAGCGGGGGCCGAGCAGTACTTC; j_gene: TRBJ2-7; d_gene: TRBD2; v_gene: TRBV6-1; len: 15; abundance: few
CDR3aa: CASTRRLGRNTEAFF; CDR3nt: TGTGCCAGCACCCGAAGGCTGGGGAGGAACACTGAAGCTTTCTTT; j_gene: TRBJ1-1; d_gene: -; v_gene: TRBV2; len: 15; abundance: -
CDR3aa: CASSQTGHYQETQYF; CDR3nt: TGCGCCAGCAGCCAAACAGGACATTATCAAGAGACCCAGTACTTC; j_gene: TRBJ2-5; d_gene: -; v_gene: TRBV4-1; len: 15; abundance: -
CDR3aa: CASGPLLGGLEETQYF; CDR3nt: TGTGCTAGTGGTCCCCTCCTCGGGGGGCTGGAAGAGACCCAGTACTTC; j_gene: TRBJ2-5; d_gene: -; v_gene: TRBV12-5; len: 16; abundance: -
CDR3aa: CASSLAGKPEAFF; CDR3nt: TGTGCCAGCAGCTTAGCAGGGAAGCCTGAAGCTTTCTTT; j_gene: TRBJ1-1; d_gene: -; v_gene: TRBV7-9; len: 13; abundance: few
CDR3aa: CASSEGAGGVAEQYF; CDR3nt: TGTGCCAGCAGTGAAGGTGCAGGGGGAGTCGCCGAGCAGTACTTC; j_gene: TRBJ2-7; d_gene: TRBD1; v_gene: TRBV6-1; len: 15; abundance: -
CDR3aa: CASSFSSTGNQPQHF; CDR3nt: TGTGCCAGCAGCTTCTCGTCTACTGGCAATCAGCCCCAGCATTTT; j_gene: TRBJ1-5; d_gene: -; v_gene: TRBV5-6; len: 15; abundance: -
CDR3aa: CASSSTGSSTDTQYF; CDR3nt: TGTGCCAGCAGTTCAACGGGGTCTAGCACAGATACGCAGTATTTT; j_gene: TRBJ2-3; d_gene: -; v_gene: TRBV11-2; len: 15; abundance: -
CDR3aa: CSVEPSGTQYF; CDR3nt: TGCAGCGTTGAACCCTCCGGGACGCAGTATTTT; j_gene: TRBJ2-3; d_gene: -; v_gene: TRBV29-1; len: 11; abundance: -
CDR3aa: CASSLGSRTGELFF; CDR3nt: TGTGCCAGCAGTTTAGGTTCGAGGACCGGGGAGCTGTTTTTT; j_gene: TRBJ2-2; d_gene: -; v_gene: TRBV27; len: 14; abundance: few